This T cell receptor (beta chain) was found in a study of T cell changes during pregnancy in multiple sclerosis. In this sample, this clone turned up a few times. Germline V gene lookup returns CDR1 SGHVS and CDR2 FQNEAQ. The CDR3 is 15 residues long. V lost 5 bases to trimming and J lost 4 bases; unmatched junction nucleotides: 10. Profiling relied on immunoSEQ multiplex PCR, and the TCRdb table lists in-frame clones only, not all of them. The table records tens of thousands of clones, roughly nine tenths of them present only once. The TCR comes from a female donor in good health, enrolled as a control in a pregnancy study. This chain connects TRBV7-8 to TRBJ2-5; 7 bases are shared with TRBD1. The sample was peripheral blood, taken in the third trimester of pregnancy. CDR3 nucleotides: TGTGCCAGCAGCCCGGTCCTGAGGGGGCGAGAGACCCAGTACTTC. Translation gives CASSPVLRGRETQYF.